This T cell receptor beta chain was profiled in a study of tumor-infiltrating lymphocytes in localized non-small cell lung cancer. Study-wide results and caveats: Only some patients had TCR sequencing, depending on available tissue.

Comment on this clone: Its target is unknown.

Assay: immunoSEQ multiplex PCR; the TCRdb copy retains only in-frame clones and omits some. The table includes 25,000 or so clones, just under 75% detected once. The germline V and J ends were trimmed by 6 bases and 4 bases, with 13 bases remaining between them. Germline loops: CDR1 SGHVS, CDR2 FQNEAQ. The CDR3 extends over 14 amino acids. This chain connects TRBV7-8 to TRBJ1-5; D gene unclear. The sample consisted of lung tumor tissue. The source of this sequence is a human donor with non-small cell lung cancer. CDR3 coding DNA: TGTGCCAGCAGTTTTGGAGCGGCGAATCAGCCCCAGCATTTT. Protein product: CASSFGAANQPQHF.